The sequence of this T cell receptor (beta chain) was determined in a study of cytomegalovirus exposure and HLA in healthy donors. This clone was seen more than once but under ten times. Its antigen is currently unknown. The germline gives CDR1 WSHSY, CDR2 SAAADI. This CDR3 has 15 residues. The V and J ends lost 2 bases and 1 base respectively, with 6 bases between them. Whole-study findings and limits: A later analysis showed TCR association rates differing by HLA locus, peaking at DRB1 and lowest at HLA-C. In a later analysis, productive TCRs from donors in an Asian-associated ancestry cluster reportedly carried fewer N-insertions than the cohort mean. Indistinguishable V segments, including TRBV6-2 and TRBV6-3, were excluded. It was approximately 150 TCR beta chains that were listed as cytomegalovirus-associated.

Primers included in the PCR were 60 Vbeta and 13 Jbeta primers. Libraries were prepared by immunoSEQ multiplex PCR; TCRdb keeps only in-frame clonotypes and omits some of them. The sample comprises under 150,000 clones, approximately 67% of which are singletons, and 8% to 10% rests with the top ten. This chain joins TRBV10-2 and TRBJ1-6, with D possibly TRBD1 on 6 matching bases. The receptor was isolated from a man aged 18 to 35 in good health and CMV-seropositive. Sequences were obtained from PBMCs. CDR3 protein: CASSEDRSYNSPLHF. In DNA, the CDR3 is TGCGCCAGCAGTGAGGACAGGTCCTATAATTCACCCCTCCACTTT.